This entry features one T cell receptor (beta chain) sequence. Generated by immunoSEQ multiplex PCR, the TCRdb table keeps only in-frame clones and is missing some. The data show roughly 65,000 clones, about nine tenths seen once. This record comes from a study of T cell responses to AZD1222 COVID-19 vaccine. J was trimmed by 3 bases and V by 5 bases; bases with no gene match: 7. This CDR3 has 15 amino acids. The germline V gene has CDR1 SEHNR and CDR2 FQNEAQ (reference sequence). The clonotype was recovered from an adult in good health. Sample: peripheral blood, taken on day 0 of AZD1222 vaccination. The rearrangement links TRBV7-9 to TRBJ2-7; 10 nucleotides agree with TRBD1. The CDR3 loop is CASSLDRGRFYEQYF. The DNA for the CDR3 is TGTGCCAGCAGCCTTGACAGGGGGCGCTTCTACGAGCAGTACTTC.